Following are 8 T cell receptor beta chains from one sample sequenced in a study of vaccination and CD4 T cells after COVID-19. These TCRs' antigens remain unknown. The Oncomine TCR Beta short-read assay generated sequence data from the DNA of cultured CD4+ T cells. From the PCR reads, TCRdb called clonotypes with MiXCR, one entry per CDR3 protein. The sample lists under 15,000 distinct CDR3 sequences; 55% to 80% were seen once. The treatment was: approximately 10-day PBMC culture with coronavirus spike peptide pools or control peptides (ViraFEST assay). The source material was CD4+ T cells from blood, cultured in vitro, sampled before SARS-CoV-2 vaccination. These receptors originate from a human donor who had recovered from COVID-19.

The chain has TRBV7-8 and TRBJ1-5; 7 bases match TRBD1. J was trimmed by 4 bases and V by 5 bases; bases with no gene match: 8. Germline V CDR1 and CDR2: SGHVS, FQNEAQ. This CDR3 has 15 residues. The CDR3 is CASSPDRVGNQPQHF. As DNA, the CDR3 is TGTGCCAGCAGCCCCGACAGGGTTGGGAATCAGCCCCAGCATTTT.

The V gene is TRBV14, the J gene TRBJ2-7; D unclear. This CDR3 region has 13 residues. The V and J ends lost 4 bases and 6 bases respectively, with 13 bases between them. From germline, CDR1 is SGHDN and CDR2 FVKESK. CDR3 protein: CASSPENWREQYF. As DNA, the CDR3 is TGTGCCAGCAGCCCAGAAAACTGGCGCGAGCAGTACTTC.

The chain uses TRBV18 and TRBJ2-5, with 7 positions matching TRBD2. The CDR3 totals 14 residues. CDR1 is KGHSH, CDR2 LQKENI, per germline. The V and J ends lost 2 bases and 5 bases, in that order; junction bases with no gene match: 5. CDR3 sequence: CASSPRGGDETQYF. In DNA, the CDR3 is TGTGCCAGCTCACCAAGGGGAGGGGACGAGACCCAGTACTTC.

The rearrangement links TRBV18 to TRBJ2-5, with D unclear. The CDR3 runs to 14 residues. Per the germline V gene, CDR1 is KGHSH and CDR2 is LQKENI. V lost 2 bases and J lost 2, with 9 bases in between. The CDR3 region is CASSPFWGQETQYF. The DNA for the CDR3 is TGTGCCAGCTCACCATTCTGGGGACAAGAGACCCAGTACTTC. Together with reference TRBV18 and TRBJ2-5, the CDR3 gives the full variable domain: NAGVMQNPRHLVRRRGQEARLRCSPMKGHSHVYWYRQLPEEGLKFMVYLQKENIIDESGMPKERFSAEFPKEGPSILRIQQVVRGDSAAYFCASSPFWGQETQYFGPGTRLLVL.

In DNA, the CDR3 is TGTGCCAGCAGCCGAACCCGGAGAGTGAACACTGAAGCTTTCTTT. Its translation is CASSRTRRVNTEAFF. The rearrangement links TRBV7-6 to TRBJ1-1; D is undetermined. In germline, CDR1 is SGHVS, CDR2 FNYEAQ. This CDR3 is 15 amino acids long. With 5 bases removed from V and 0 bases from J, the gap between germline ends came to 13 bases.

The V gene is TRBV28, the J gene TRBJ2-7, with 11 bases matching TRBD2. The V and J ends lost 6 bases and 4 bases, in that order; junction bases with no gene match: 8. The CDR3 is 15 amino acids. The germline gives CDR1 MDHEN, CDR2 SYDVKM. This CDR3 reads CASSSTSGNIYEQYF. CDR3 nucleotide sequence: TGTGCCAGCAGCTCGACTAGCGGGAATATTTACGAGCAGTACTTC. Complete variable domain (other parts from reference TRBV28 and TRBJ2-7): DVKVTQSSRYLVKRTGEKVFLECVQDMDHENMFWYRQDPGLGLRLIYFSYDVKMKEKGDIPEGYSVSREKKERFSLILESASTNQTSMYLCASSSTSGNIYEQYFGPGTRLTVT.

This chain uses TRBV24-1 with TRBJ1-1; 9 nucleotides agree with TRBD1. This CDR3 spans 15 amino acids. The V gene end was trimmed by 3 bases and the J gene end by 0 bases; junction bases not matched to a gene: 1. In germline, CDR1 is KGHDR, CDR2 SFDVKD. CDR3: CATSDRTGVNTEAFF. Written as DNA, the CDR3 is TGTGCCACCAGTGATAGGACAGGGGTGAACACTGAAGCTTTCTTT.

The chain combines TRBV20-1 with TRBJ2-7, with TRBD2 matching 8 bases. The ends lost 0 bases at V and 6 bases at J; junction bases unmatched: 13. The CDR3 is made up of 16 amino acids. Germline assignment: CDR1 DFQATT and CDR2 SNEGSKA (reference sequence). The CDR3 loop is CSARDFVLGTSREQYF. CDR3 DNA sequence: TGCAGTGCTAGAGATTTTGTTCTTGGGACTAGTCGCGAGCAGTACTTC.